Presented here are 30 T cell receptor beta chains from one specimen sequenced in a study of T cells in Graves' hyperthyroidism and ophthalmopathy (dated by TCRdb to about 2019). Receptors were amplified or captured by multiplex PCR. The sequencer listed for this sample is Illumina HiSeq 2000. The TCR beta CDR3 regions were amplified from RNA transcripts. The TCR CDR3 was subjected to a first round of RT-PCR using the HTBI primer set and the Qiagen OneStep RT-PCR kit. TCRdb took the public reads, trimmed them with fastp at Q25, ran MiXCR for clone calling and kept in-frame beta chains. Here each entry gathers all rows of one CDR3 protein and keeps the most common genes and DNA. This sample lists 300,000 to 400,000 distinct CDR3 sequences; more than 11% were detected once. The ten top clones hold just under 25% of the sample. Sequencing was carried out using blood. The receptor set was obtained from a woman aged 30 to 39 with Graves' hyperthyroidism.

This clonotype was found many times. This rearrangement joins TRBV29-1 to TRBJ2-7; D gene uncertain. Germline CDR1 is SQVTM and CDR2 is ANQGSEA. This CDR3 comprises 13 residues. Trimming pared 0 bases from V and 5 bases from J, leaving 11 bases between. DNA of the CDR3: TGCAGCGTTGAAGACCCTGGGGTGAACGAGCAGTACTTC. This gives the protein CSVEDPGVNEQYF.

This clonotype has a handful of counts. The chain recombines TRBV19 with TRBJ2-3; D possibly corresponds to TRBD2 (5 bases). The germline CDR1 and CDR2 sequences are LNHDA and SQIVND (reference sequence). V dropped 4 bases and J dropped 4 bases, with 12 bases sitting between them. The CDR3 loop spans 14 amino acids. This CDR3 is CASSTRGVADTQYF. The CDR3 coding sequence is TGTGCCAGTAGTACCCGGGGAGTCGCAGATACGCAGTATTTT.

The chain employs TRBV5-5 and TRBJ1-5; 7 nucleotides align to TRBD1. V shed 2 bases and J 7 bases; nucleotides not matched to a gene: 9. Germline CDR1 reads SGHKS; CDR2 reads YYEKEE (reference sequence). The CDR3 covers 15 residues. This CDR3 is CASSLGDSVPQPQHF. DNA for the CDR3: TGTGCCAGCAGCTTAGGGGACAGTGTTCCCCAGCCCCAGCATTTT.

This clonotype was observed many times. The chain recombines TRBV11-2 with TRBJ1-4; D call uncertain. The V gene lost 7 bases and the J gene lost 1 base, with 13 bases spanning the gap. The CDR3 contains 15 residues. Germline values: CDR1 SGHAT, CDR2 FQNNGV. CDR3 DNA sequence: TGTGCCAGCACCCCCCAAGGGCTAACTAATGAAAAACTGTTTTTT. It yields the protein CASTPQGLTNEKLFF. The full variable domain, with the rest looked up from reference TRBV11-2 and TRBJ1-4, is EAGVAQSPRYKIIEKRQSVAFWCNPISGHATLYWYQQILGQGPKLLIQFQNNGVVDDSQLPKDRFSAERLKGVDSTLKIQPAKLEDSAVYLCASTPQGLTNEKLFFGSGTQLSVL.

This clonotype was detected many times. The V gene is TRBV20-1, the J gene TRBJ2-3; 8 bases are shared with TRBD2. Germline lookup yields CDR1 DFQATT and CDR2 SNEGSKA (reference sequence). V trimming: 1 base; J trimming: 0 bases; junction bases outside the gene matches: 12. The CDR3 sequence is 18 residues long. Written as DNA, the CDR3 is TGCAGTGCTAGAGGAATTGGCGGGAGGACGGCCAGCACAGATACGCAGTATTTT. Amino acids: CSARGIGGRTASTDTQYF.

This clonotype was found many times. The rearrangement joins TRBV7-8 to TRBJ2-7, with 7 bases lining up with TRBD2. Trimming took 3 bases from V and 6 from J; bases not matched to a gene: 11. The CDR3 length is 15 residues. Per germline, CDR1 SGHVS and CDR2 FQNEAQ. The CDR3 DNA is TGTGCCAGCAGCTTCGCCTCTAGCGGAGCTTCCGAGCAGTACTTC. Translating gives CASSFASSGASEQYF.

This clonotype has a handful of counts. The CDR3 DNA sequence: TGTGCCAGCAGTCCCTATCGGGGAACTAGCCCCACGAATGAGCAGTTCTTC. Its translation is CASSPYRGTSPTNEQFF. The V call is TRBV6-1, the J call TRBJ2-1; weak D call: TRBD2 (6 bases). CDR1 and CDR2 from the germline V gene are MNHNS and SASEGT. There are 17 residues in the CDR3. V lost 5 bases to trimming and J lost 7 bases, with 24 bases between them.

The chain couples TRBV27 to TRBJ1-2; no definite D call. The CDR3 has 17 residues. V lost 3 bases to trimming and J lost 3 bases, with 20 bases between them. Germline assignment: CDR1 MNHEY and CDR2 SMNVEV (reference sequence). The CDR3 DNA is TGTGCCAGCAGTTTTGGCGGAGGTCCGAGACACCACTATGGCTACACCTTC. Its translation is CASSFGGGPRHHYGYTF.

This clonotype has ten or more counts. This chain connects TRBV20-1 to TRBJ2-3, with unresolved D. V gave up 0 bases and J gave up 3 bases, with 10 bases separating them. Looked up from germline, CDR1 is DFQATT and CDR2 is SNEGSKA (reference sequence). This CDR3 region has 14 residues. The chain's CDR3 is CSARDGGSTDTQYF. CDR3 coding DNA: TGCAGTGCTAGAGACGGCGGCTCAACAGATACGCAGTATTTT.

There are many counts of this clonotype. V is TRBV30 and J is TRBJ2-7; 7 nucleotides agree with TRBD2. The J segment lost 6 bases and the V segment lost 0 bases, leaving 2 bases of the junction unmatched. The germline V gene has CDR1 GTSNPN and CDR2 SVGIG (reference sequence). The CDR3 sequence is 12 residues long. Here the CDR3 reads CAWSVWGGEQYF. DNA of the CDR3: TGTGCCTGGAGTGTATGGGGGGGCGAGCAGTACTTC. The complete variable domain, with remaining parts taken from reference TRBV30 and TRBJ2-7, reads SQTIHQWPATLVQPVGSPLSLECTVEGTSNPNLYWYRQAAGRGLQLLFYSVGIGQISSEVPQNLSASRPQDRQFILSSKKLLLSDSGFYLCAWSVWGGEQYFGPGTRLTVT.

The chain recombines TRBV5-1 with TRBJ2-2; TRBD2 aligns across 12 bases. The CDR3 extends over 14 amino acids. With 7 bases clipped from V and 2 bases from J, the junction kept 0 bases outside the gene matches. Germline assignment: CDR1 SGHRS and CDR2 YFSETQ. The CDR3 reads CASGLAGNTGELFF. CDR3 nucleotide sequence: TGCGCCAGCGGACTAGCGGGAAACACCGGGGAGCTGTTTTTT.

This clonotype was seen many times. The rearrangement joins TRBV27 to TRBJ2-5, with D maybe TRBD2 (6 bases). The CDR3 consists of 13 residues. The germline CDR1 and CDR2 sequences are MNHEY and SMNVEV (reference sequence). V shed 3 bases and J shed 5 bases, with 10 bases lying between them. The CDR3 coding sequence is TGTGCCAGCAGTTTGCGGGGACGGGAGACCCAGTACTTC. Its protein is CASSLRGRETQYF.

The CDR3 spells CSVARENYPSSYNEQFF. CDR3 DNA: TGCAGCGTCGCCAGGGAGAACTACCCGAGCTCCTACAATGAGCAGTTCTTC. The chain uses TRBV29-1 and TRBJ2-1; D could derive from TRBD1 or TRBD2 (5 bases each). CDR1 and CDR2 from the germline V gene are SQVTM and ANQGSEA. The CDR3 runs to 17 residues. V was pared by 6 bases and J by 0 bases, with 21 bases between.

Only a few counts were recorded for this clonotype. V usage is TRBV5-1 and J usage is TRBJ2-5; D gene uncertain. Trimming removed 0 bases at V and 5 bases at J, with 11 bases between. The CDR3 sequence is 14 residues long. The germline CDR1 and CDR2 sequences are SGHRS and YFSETQ. The chain's CDR3 is CASSLGRTTETQYF. The CDR3 DNA is TGCGCCAGCAGCTTGGGTAGGACGACCGAGACCCAGTACTTC. Looking up the rest from reference TRBV5-1 and TRBJ2-5 gives the full variable domain: KAGVTQTPRYLIKTRGQQVTLSCSPISGHRSVSWYQQTPGQGLQFLFEYFSETQRNKGNFPGRFSGRQFSNSRSEMNVSTLELGDSALYLCASSLGRTTETQYFGPGTRLLVL.

V usage is TRBV2 and J usage is TRBJ2-4; D may be TRBD1 or TRBD2 (5 bases each). Germline CDR1 SNHLY, CDR2 FYNNEI. Trimming took 4 bases from V and 10 from J, leaving 11 bases between them. This CDR3 has 12 residues. CDR3 amino acids: CASSVSWGIQYF. DNA of the CDR3: TGTGCCAGCAGTGTTTCGTGGGGGATTCAGTACTTC.

Ten or more counts support this clonotype. V usage is TRBV20-1 and J usage is TRBJ2-7; D perhaps matches TRBD1 (7 bases). Per germline, CDR1 DFQATT and CDR2 SNEGSKA (reference sequence). Trimming left V 1 base short and J 7 bases short, with 17 bases between. The CDR3 runs to 14 residues. CDR3 protein: CSARVRTGGGEQYF. Here the CDR3 DNA reads TGCAGTGCTAGAGTTCGGACAGGAGGGGGGGAGCAGTACTTC.

This clonotype was recorded at least ten times. The V call is TRBV12-3 or TRBV12-4, the J call TRBJ2-1; TRBD1 or TRBD2 may be the D gene (5 bases each). CDR3 size: 15 residues. Between the trimmed V and J ends, which lost 6 bases and 0 bases, there was a span of 12 bases. The CDR3 nucleotides read TGTGCCAGCAGCCCCGGGACGAGCTCCTACAATGAGCAGTTCTTC. Its protein product is CASSPGTSSYNEQFF.

This chain links TRBV28 with TRBJ2-4; TRBD1 aligns across 9 bases. The junction had 6 bases not matched to a gene; V was cut back by 6 bases and J by 0 bases. The germline CDR1 and CDR2 sequences are MDHEN and SYDVKM. CDR3 length: 16 residues. The CDR3 DNA reads as TGTGCCAGCAGCCAGAGGGACAGGGAAGCCAAAAACATTCAGTACTTC. As protein: CASSQRDREAKNIQYF.

The rearrangement joins TRBV7-8 to TRBJ1-2; 8 bases fit TRBD1. The CDR3 has 14 residues. J lost 4 bases, V lost 2 bases, and 3 bases had no gene match. In germline, CDR1 is SGHVS, CDR2 FQNEAQ. In DNA form, the CDR3 reads TGTGCCAGCAGCTTATCCCAGGGGGCCTATGGCTACACCTTC. Translating it yields CASSLSQGAYGYTF. The full variable domain, completed using reference TRBV7-8 and TRBJ1-2, is GAGVSQSPRYKVAKRGQDVALRCDPISGHVSLFWYQQALGQGPEFLTYFQNEAQLDKSGLPSDRFFAERPEGSVSTLKIQRTQQEDSAVYLCASSLSQGAYGYTFGSGTRLTVV.

In its sample, this clonotype was seen a few times. V gene TRBV3-1 combines with J gene TRBJ2-7; D is possibly TRBD2 (5 bases). Germline V lookup: CDR1 LGHDT, CDR2 YNNKEL (reference sequence). The germline V and J ends were trimmed by 0 bases and 4 bases, with 19 bases remaining between them. CDR3 length: 17 amino acids. CDR3 region: CASSQDRGSGTGYEQYF. CDR3 DNA: TGTGCCAGCAGCCAAGACCGGGGATCGGGCACGGGGTACGAGCAGTACTTC.

The rearrangement uses TRBV20-1 and TRBJ2-7, with 10 nucleotides matching TRBD2. Germline CDR1 is DFQATT and CDR2 is SNEGSKA (reference sequence). Trimming cost V 5 bases and J 0 bases; bases outside gene matches: 16. The CDR3 consists of 18 residues. The chain's CDR3 is CSAQTSGTPWGDSYEQYF. The CDR3 DNA is TGCAGTGCTCAAACTAGCGGGACCCCCTGGGGAGACTCCTACGAGCAGTACTTC.

The V call is TRBV7-2, the J call TRBJ2-2, with D unclear. Germline V gene data show CDR1 as SGHTA and CDR2 as FQGNSA. V lost 2 bases and J lost 5, with 6 bases in between. This CDR3 region has 13 residues. The CDR3 loop reads CASSLKYTGELFF. Here the CDR3 DNA reads TGTGCCAGCAGCTTAAAGTATACCGGGGAGCTGTTTTTT.

This clonotype was counted ten times or more. The CDR3 sequence is CASSFKTITTNTEAFF. The CDR3 DNA reads as TGTGCCAGCAGTTTTAAGACGATAACGACCAACACTGAAGCTTTCTTT. The chain carries TRBV28 and TRBJ1-1; D unclear. The V gene lost 3 bases and the J gene lost 2 bases, with 16 bases spanning the gap. The CDR3 contains 16 residues. Germline lookup yields CDR1 MDHEN and CDR2 SYDVKM.

The chain carries TRBV18 and TRBJ2-5; D is unresolved. CDR1 and CDR2 (germline): KGHSH, LQKENI. V lost 4 bases to trimming and J lost 3 bases, with 3 bases between them. The CDR3 has 11 amino acids. DNA for the CDR3: TGTGCCAGCTCACGGAAAGAGACCCAGTACTTC. Translating gives CASSRKETQYF.

In its sample, this clonotype was seen many times. The chain has TRBV14 and TRBJ2-7; possibly TRBD1 or TRBD2 for D (5 bases each). The germline V and J ends were trimmed by 0 bases and 1 base, with 7 bases remaining between them. The CDR3 is made up of 14 amino acids. Germline V lookup: CDR1 SGHDN, CDR2 FVKESK. The CDR3 loop is CASSQEWGSYEQYF. The CDR3 nucleotides are TGTGCCAGCAGCCAAGAATGGGGGTCCTACGAGCAGTACTTC.

This clonotype was seen ten or more times. This chain links TRBV15 with TRBJ2-2, with 7 bases fitting TRBD1. The junction had 5 bases not matched to a gene; V was cut back by 6 bases and J by 4 bases. The germline V gene encodes CDR1 LNHNV and CDR2 YYDKDF (reference sequence). The CDR3 has 14 amino acids. The CDR3 is CATSDRVATGELFF. The CDR3 DNA is TGTGCCACCAGTGACAGGGTCGCCACCGGGGAGCTGTTTTTT. Using reference TRBV15 and TRBJ2-2 for the parts outside the CDR3, the full variable domain is DAMVIQNPRYQVTQFGKPVTLSCSQTLNHNVMYWYQQKSSQAPKLLFHYYDKDFNNEADTPDNFQSRRPNTSFCFLDIRSPGLGDTAMYLCATSDRVATGELFFGEGSRLTVL.

This clonotype was counted only a few times. This chain joins TRBV30 and TRBJ2-1; perhaps TRBD2 as D (6 bases). The V and J ends lost 4 bases and 7 bases respectively, with 14 bases between them. The CDR3 is 13 residues long. Germline CDR1 GTSNPN, CDR2 SVGIG (reference sequence). CDR3 bases: TGTGCCTGGACGATCGGGAGAGGAAATGAGCAGTTCTTC. It codes for CAWTIGRGNEQFF.

This chain connects TRBV29-1 to TRBJ2-7, with D possibly being TRBD1 (5 bases). Germline lookup yields CDR1 SQVTM and CDR2 ANQGSEA. Trimming took off 3 bases at V and 6 bases at J, with 15 bases between the two ends. This CDR3 comprises 13 residues. The CDR3 DNA sequence: TGCAGCGTTGAGTTGGGGCGCAATACCGAGCAGTACTTC. This gives the protein CSVELGRNTEQYF.

Points on this clonotype: A much bigger clone sits one base away, suggesting this may be a read error. The rearrangement uses TRBV20-1 and TRBJ2-2; the match to TRBD1 covers 8 bases. The CDR3 has 16 amino acids. J was trimmed by 3 bases and V by 2 bases; bases with no gene match: 8. Germline V gene lookup returns CDR1 DFQATT and CDR2 SNEGSKA (reference sequence). CDR3 in DNA: TGCAGTGCTAGAACCGGACAGGGCAGAGACACCGGGGAGCTGTTTTTT. It specifies CSARTGQGRDTGELFF.

Comments on this clonotype: The junction departs from germline at one end; a sequencing error may be responsible. The rearrangement links TRBV15 to TRBJ2-1, with 8 bases fitting TRBD2. The CDR3 contains 16 residues. Germline V gene lookup returns CDR1 LNHNV and CDR2 YYDKDF (reference sequence). For the CDR3, the DNA is TGTGCCACCAGCAGGGGAGGGACTAGAGGGTACAATGAGCAGTTGTTC. It is translated as CATSRGGTRGYNEQLF. Full variable domain (remainder filled in from reference TRBV15 and TRBJ2-1): DAMVIQNPRYQVTQFGKPVTLSCSQTLNHNVMYWYQQKSSQAPKLLFHYYDKDFNNEADTPDNFQSRRPNTSFCFLDIRSPGLGDTAMYLCATSRGGTRGYNEQLFGPGTRLTVL.